A selection of T cell receptor beta chains follows, all from one sample in a study of shared T cell receptors in the human thymus. Here immunoSEQ multiplex PCR was the method, and the copy in TCRdb shows in-frame clones only, minus some. The sample holds about 540,000 clones, more than 75% seen once. These records were also assigned to another study, of human thymus T cells.

The sample comprised thymocytes. The receptor source for this set is a boy less than two years old with a congenital heart defect. Both conserved end residues are part of each CDR3. D genes are given only for firm matches. Some rows mark clone size as missing; the rest say once, few, many or name a class of expanded clone.

clone_size: .; d_call: .; cdr3_length: 18; j_call: TRBJ1-5; v_call: TRBV28; cdr3_aa: CASSLRSARKLSGQPQHF; cdr3_nt: TGTGCCAGCAGTTTACGGTCGGCCAGGAAGCTTTCGGGGCAGCCCCAGCATTTT
clone_size: .; d_call: .; cdr3_length: 15; j_call: TRBJ2-5; v_call: TRBV28; cdr3_aa: CASSLLWGRKETQYF; cdr3_nt: TGTGCCAGCAGTCTCCTTTGGGGGAGGAAAGAGACCCAGTACTTC
clone_size: .; d_call: TRBD2; cdr3_length: 15; j_call: TRBJ2-3; v_call: TRBV19; cdr3_aa: CASSMYSSGSDTQYF; cdr3_nt: TGTGCCAGTAGTATGTACTCTAGCGGTTCAGATACGCAGTATTTT
clone_size: .; d_call: TRBD1; cdr3_length: 14; j_call: TRBJ1-5; v_call: TRBV25-1; cdr3_aa: CASRDSHSNQPQHF; cdr3_nt: TGTGCCAGCCGGGACAGTCATAGCAATCAGCCCCAGCATTTT
clone_size: .; d_call: TRBD1; cdr3_length: 15; j_call: TRBJ1-2; v_call: TRBV27; cdr3_aa: CASSLWAGGSYGYTF; cdr3_nt: TGTGCCAGCAGTTTATGGGCAGGGGGCAGCTATGGCTACACCTTC
clone_size: .; d_call: TRBD1; cdr3_length: 16; j_call: TRBJ1-1; v_call: TRBV4-2; cdr3_aa: CASSQRQGEESTEAFF; cdr3_nt: TGTGCCAGCAGCCAACGACAGGGGGAGGAGAGCACTGAAGCTTTCTTT
clone_size: .; d_call: .; cdr3_length: 13; j_call: TRBJ2-1; v_call: TRBV7-2; cdr3_aa: CASSLNTYNEQFF; cdr3_nt: TGTGCCAGCAGCTTAAATACTTACAATGAGCAGTTCTTC
clone_size: .; d_call: TRBD2; cdr3_length: 13; j_call: TRBJ2-2; v_call: TRBV5-1; cdr3_aa: CASSSGGTGELFF; cdr3_nt: TGCGCCAGCAGCTCGGGAGGGACCGGGGAGCTGTTTTTT
clone_size: .; d_call: TRBD1; cdr3_length: 17; j_call: TRBJ1-4; v_call: TRBV18; cdr3_aa: CASSTEGQGGEDEKLFF; cdr3_nt: TGTGCCAGCTCAACTGAGGGACAGGGGGGCGAGGATGAAAAACTGTTTTTT
clone_size: .; d_call: TRBD1; cdr3_length: 16; j_call: TRBJ1-2; v_call: TRBV7-9; cdr3_aa: CASTWAGGFRDYGYTF; cdr3_nt: TGTGCCAGCACGTGGGCAGGGGGATTTCGGGACTATGGCTACACCTTC
clone_size: .; d_call: TRBD1; cdr3_length: 19; j_call: TRBJ1-4; v_call: TRBV2; cdr3_aa: CASRGRDRGLLSPYEKLFF; cdr3_nt: TGTGCCAGCAGAGGCCGGGACAGGGGGCTCCTTTCACCTTATGAAAAACTGTTTTTT
clone_size: few; d_call: TRBD2; cdr3_length: 15; j_call: TRBJ2-7; v_call: TRBV15; cdr3_aa: CATSRISGSREEQYF; cdr3_nt: TGTGCCACCAGCCGAATAAGCGGGAGCAGGGAAGAGCAGTACTTC
clone_size: .; d_call: .; cdr3_length: 15; j_call: TRBJ2-1; v_call: TRBV13; cdr3_aa: CASSPLFPRYNEQFF; cdr3_nt: TGTGCCAGCAGTCCGCTTTTCCCGCGCTACAATGAGCAGTTCTTC
clone_size: .; d_call: TRBD2; cdr3_length: 16; j_call: TRBJ2-1; v_call: TRBV7-6; cdr3_aa: CASSLVLAGGPTEQFF; cdr3_nt: TGTGCCAGCAGCTTAGTTCTAGCGGGAGGGCCGACCGAGCAGTTCTTC
clone_size: .; d_call: TRBD2; cdr3_length: 16; j_call: TRBJ2-7; v_call: TRBV7-6; cdr3_aa: CASSVTSGRSGREQYF; cdr3_nt: TGTGCCAGCAGCGTGACTAGCGGGAGGTCGGGAAGAGAGCAGTACTTC
clone_size: .; d_call: .; cdr3_length: 11; j_call: TRBJ1-1; v_call: TRBV12-5; cdr3_aa: CAIKGGTEAFF; cdr3_nt: TGTGCTATAAAAGGGGGCACTGAAGCTTTCTTT
clone_size: .; d_call: TRBD1; cdr3_length: 12; j_call: TRBJ2-7; v_call: TRBV29-1; cdr3_aa: CSGDRVNYEQYF; cdr3_nt: TGCAGCGGGGACAGGGTTAACTACGAGCAGTACTTC
clone_size: .; d_call: TRBD1; cdr3_length: 17; j_call: TRBJ1-2; v_call: TRBV15; cdr3_aa: CATSGDKGADSGYGYTF; cdr3_nt: TGTGCCACCAGCGGCGACAAGGGGGCGGATTCGGGGTATGGCTACACCTTC
clone_size: .; d_call: TRBD2; cdr3_length: 15; j_call: TRBJ2-7; v_call: TRBV30; cdr3_aa: CAWTTSGTRTYEQYF; cdr3_nt: TGTGCCTGGACCACTAGCGGGACCAGAACCTACGAGCAGTACTTC
clone_size: once; d_call: .; cdr3_length: 17; j_call: TRBJ2-5; v_call: TRBV19; cdr3_aa: CASQSSLGGPFQETQYF; cdr3_nt: TGTGCCAGCCAATCTTCTTTGGGGGGGCCTTTTCAAGAGACCCAGTACTTC
clone_size: .; d_call: TRBD2; cdr3_length: 18; j_call: TRBJ2-3; v_call: TRBV7-9; cdr3_aa: CASSLGWTSGFLTDTQYF; cdr3_nt: TGTGCCAGCAGCTTAGGATGGACTAGCGGGTTCCTCACAGATACGCAGTATTTT
clone_size: .; d_call: .; cdr3_length: 15; j_call: TRBJ2-7; v_call: TRBV6-5; cdr3_aa: CASTLGGSQKYEQYF; cdr3_nt: TGTGCCAGCACCCTCGGGGGATCGCAAAAATACGAGCAGTACTTC
clone_size: .; d_call: TRBD1; cdr3_length: 15; j_call: TRBJ1-1; v_call: TRBV29-1; cdr3_aa: CSAIRDRVVRTEAFF; cdr3_nt: TGCAGCGCAATCCGGGACAGGGTCGTTCGAACTGAAGCTTTCTTT
clone_size: .; d_call: .; cdr3_length: 15; j_call: TRBJ2-3; v_call: TRBV5-4; cdr3_aa: CASSLGREGTDTQYF; cdr3_nt: TGTGCCAGCAGCTTGGGGAGAGAGGGCACAGATACGCAGTATTTT
clone_size: once; d_call: TRBD2; cdr3_length: 18; j_call: TRBJ2-1; v_call: TRBV15; cdr3_aa: CATSRADGRLAAYNEQFF; cdr3_nt: TGTGCCACCAGCAGAGCGGACGGCCGACTAGCGGCCTACAATGAGCAGTTCTTC
clone_size: .; d_call: TRBD1; cdr3_length: 12; j_call: TRBJ2-1; v_call: TRBV30; cdr3_aa: CAGQQGYNEQFF; cdr3_nt: TGTGCCGGGCAACAGGGGTACAATGAGCAGTTCTTC
clone_size: .; d_call: .; cdr3_length: 16; j_call: TRBJ1-1; v_call: TRBV7-2; cdr3_aa: CASSGRLGRGRAEAFF; cdr3_nt: TGTGCCAGCAGCGGGCGCCTGGGTAGGGGGAGGGCTGAAGCTTTCTTT
clone_size: .; d_call: .; cdr3_length: 13; j_call: TRBJ2-7; v_call: TRBV27; cdr3_aa: CASSSFPEQEQYF; cdr3_nt: TGTGCCAGCAGTTCCTTCCCGGAGCAGGAGCAGTACTTC
clone_size: few; d_call: .; cdr3_length: 16; j_call: TRBJ1-4; v_call: TRBV4-1; cdr3_aa: CASSQDRGQRNEKLFF; cdr3_nt: TGCGCCAGCAGCCAAGACCGGGGACAACGGAATGAAAAACTGTTTTTT
clone_size: .; d_call: TRBD2; cdr3_length: 14; j_call: TRBJ2-3; v_call: TRBV13; cdr3_aa: CASSANSGRDTQYF; cdr3_nt: TGTGCCAGCAGCGCGAATAGCGGGAGAGATACGCAGTATTTT
clone_size: .; d_call: TRBD1; cdr3_length: 16; j_call: TRBJ2-3; v_call: TRBV6-4; cdr3_aa: CASSPTGVGGTDTQYF; cdr3_nt: TGTGCCAGCAGTCCGACAGGGGTCGGGGGCACAGATACGCAGTATTTT
clone_size: .; d_call: TRBD1; cdr3_length: 15; j_call: TRBJ2-7; v_call: TRBV5-1; cdr3_aa: CASSRAGTGGYEQYF; cdr3_nt: TGCGCCAGCAGCAGGGCCGGGACAGGGGGCTACGAGCAGTACTTC
clone_size: .; d_call: .; cdr3_length: 17; j_call: TRBJ1-4; v_call: TRBV4-1; cdr3_aa: CASSQDPKGRGNEKLLF; cdr3_nt: TGCGCCAGCAGCCAAGATCCGAAGGGGCGGGGAAATGAAAAACTGCTTTTT
clone_size: .; d_call: TRBD1; cdr3_length: 17; j_call: TRBJ2-7; v_call: TRBV4-1; cdr3_aa: CASSQDRRTGVLYEQYF; cdr3_nt: TGCGCCAGCAGCCAAGATAGGAGGACAGGGGTGCTATACGAGCAGTACTTC
clone_size: .; d_call: TRBD1; cdr3_length: 15; j_call: TRBJ1-5; v_call: TRBV30; cdr3_aa: CAWSFNGTGNQPQHF; cdr3_nt: TGTGCCTGGAGTTTCAATGGGACAGGGAATCAGCCCCAGCATTTT
clone_size: few; d_call: .; cdr3_length: 16; j_call: TRBJ1-2; v_call: TRBV29-1; cdr3_aa: CSVDRHPQGSFYGYTF; cdr3_nt: TGCAGCGTCGACCGCCATCCCCAGGGATCTTTCTATGGCTACACCTTC
clone_size: few; d_call: TRBD2; cdr3_length: 16; j_call: TRBJ2-6; v_call: TRBV19; cdr3_aa: CASSKEREAGANVLTF; cdr3_nt: TGTGCCAGTAGTAAAGAGCGGGAAGCTGGGGCCAACGTCCTGACTTTC
clone_size: .; d_call: .; cdr3_length: 16; j_call: TRBJ1-2; v_call: TRBV13; cdr3_aa: CASSPGGAHSNYGYTF; cdr3_nt: TGTGCCAGCAGCCCGGGGGGGGCGCACTCTAACTATGGCTACACCTTC
clone_size: .; d_call: TRBD1; cdr3_length: 14; j_call: TRBJ2-7; v_call: TRBV6-1; cdr3_aa: CASRGGSGQGALNF; cdr3_nt: TGTGCCAGCAGGGGAGGCTCGGGACAGGGGGCCCTCAACTTC
clone_size: .; d_call: TRBD1; cdr3_length: 15; j_call: TRBJ1-5; v_call: TRBV7-8; cdr3_aa: CASSLGTGQRQPQHF; cdr3_nt: TGTGCCAGCAGCTTAGGGACAGGCCAGAGGCAGCCCCAGCATTTT
clone_size: .; d_call: TRBD1; cdr3_length: 16; j_call: TRBJ1-1; v_call: TRBV6-6; cdr3_aa: CASSNRPGTGNTEAFF; cdr3_nt: TGTGCCAGCAGCAACAGACCCGGGACAGGGAACACTGAAGCTTTCTTT
clone_size: .; d_call: .; cdr3_length: 14; j_call: TRBJ2-2; v_call: TRBV6-1; cdr3_aa: CASSEAGITGELFF; cdr3_nt: TGTGCCAGCAGTGAAGCTGGCATCACCGGGGAGCTGTTTTTT
clone_size: .; d_call: .; cdr3_length: 15; j_call: TRBJ2-1; v_call: TRBV27; cdr3_aa: CASSLGWTSYNEQFF; cdr3_nt: TGTGCCAGCAGTTTAGGTTGGACAAGCTACAATGAGCAGTTCTTC
clone_size: few; d_call: .; cdr3_length: 15; j_call: TRBJ2-7; v_call: TRBV5-6; cdr3_aa: CASSPSSGRVDEQYF; cdr3_nt: TGTGCCAGCAGCCCCTCCTCCGGGCGGGTGGATGAGCAGTACTTC
clone_size: .; d_call: TRBD2; cdr3_length: 15; j_call: TRBJ2-7; v_call: TRBV6-1; cdr3_aa: CASSGPGLAGNEQYF; cdr3_nt: TGTGCCAGCAGTGGTCCGGGACTAGCGGGAAACGAGCAGTACTTC
clone_size: few; d_call: .; cdr3_length: 18; j_call: TRBJ2-2; v_call: TRBV19; cdr3_aa: CASSMWDHRVKGTGELFF; cdr3_nt: TGTGCCAGTAGTATGTGGGACCACAGGGTTAAGGGAACCGGGGAGCTGTTTTTT
clone_size: .; d_call: .; cdr3_length: 16; j_call: TRBJ2-7; v_call: TRBV27; cdr3_aa: CASSKFKWPDSYEQYF; cdr3_nt: TGTGCCAGCAGTAAATTCAAGTGGCCCGACTCCTACGAGCAGTACTTC
clone_size: .; d_call: TRBD2; cdr3_length: 18; j_call: TRBJ2-7; v_call: TRBV7-9; cdr3_aa: CASSSYHVSGRAIYEQYF; cdr3_nt: TGTGCCAGCAGTTCCTATCACGTAAGCGGGAGGGCAATCTACGAGCAGTACTTC
clone_size: .; d_call: .; cdr3_length: 19; j_call: TRBJ1-5; v_call: TRBV7-2; cdr3_aa: CASSLALKTDPVRNQPQHF; cdr3_nt: TGTGCCAGCAGCTTAGCGCTAAAGACAGACCCCGTTCGCAATCAGCCCCAGCATTTT
clone_size: .; d_call: TRBD2; cdr3_length: 17; j_call: TRBJ2-1; v_call: TRBV5-1; cdr3_aa: CASSLRGSASGKGEQFF; cdr3_nt: TGCGCCAGCAGCTTGAGGGGGTCGGCTAGCGGGAAGGGTGAGCAGTTCTTC
clone_size: .; d_call: .; cdr3_length: 15; j_call: TRBJ1-1; v_call: TRBV14; cdr3_aa: CASSSLTGGGTEAFF; cdr3_nt: TGTGCCAGCAGCTCTTTGACAGGTGGGGGAACTGAAGCTTTCTTT
clone_size: .; d_call: .; cdr3_length: 15; j_call: TRBJ2-3; v_call: TRBV10-2; cdr3_aa: CASKFKAASTDTQYF; cdr3_nt: TGCGCCAGCAAATTTAAGGCGGCTAGCACAGATACGCAGTATTTT
clone_size: .; d_call: TRBD2; cdr3_length: 15; j_call: TRBJ2-7; v_call: TRBV6-1; cdr3_aa: CASSEALAVGHEQYF; cdr3_nt: TGTGCCAGCAGTGAAGCCCTAGCGGTTGGGCACGAGCAGTACTTC
clone_size: .; d_call: TRBD2; cdr3_length: 16; j_call: TRBJ2-7; v_call: TRBV11-2; cdr3_aa: CASSLVLGLASYEQYF; cdr3_nt: TGTGCCAGCAGCTTAGTCCTGGGACTAGCCTCGTACGAGCAGTACTTC